One T cell receptor (beta chain) is described in this entry. No antigen is known for it. These data come from a study of cytomegalovirus exposure and HLA in healthy donors. Notes on the study in general: CMV serostatus was the sole immune exposure data available.

13 Jbeta primers and 60 Vbeta primers were used for the PCR. Assay used: immunoSEQ multiplex PCR; TCRdb lists only in-frame clones, some missing. This sample carries some 110,000 clones, with around 2.7% going to the ten biggest clones. This clonotype was sampled from a man aged 25-45 years in good health and CMV-seronegative. Sequencing was carried out using PBMCs.

CDR3 loop: CASSLSGQGDYGYTF. In DNA form, the CDR3 reads TGTGCCAGCAGCCTATCGGGACAGGGGGACTATGGCTACACCTTC. The chain is built from TRBV28 and TRBJ1-2; TRBD1 agrees at 11 bases. The length of the CDR3 is 15 residues. V lost 6 bases, J lost 3 bases, and 6 bases stayed unmatched. Per germline, CDR1 MDHEN and CDR2 SYDVKM.